Below are 9 T cell receptor beta chains sequenced from a single sample in a study of PD-1 blockade in classical Hodgkin lymphoma (TCRdb year 2020). Sample time point, as interpreted from the label and publication: cycle 1 day 1 (C1D1), immediately before nivolumab initiation. Every trial patient had relapsed following autologous stem cell transplantation, and prior brentuximab vedotin exposure was what differed among cohorts A, B and C. Libraries were built with the immunoSEQ multiplex PCR assay. As stored in TCRdb, this immuneACCESS dataset retains in-frame rearrangements with V and J assigned. A fraction of the clones does not appear; measured against another copy, unresolved V genes explain less than half of the discrepancy, and the remainder lacks a known reason. Within this sample are approximately 46,000 clones, with approximately 70% of them counted one time only. The ten largest clonotypes hold 11% of the sample.

The sequencing here drew on peripheral blood mononuclear cells (PBMCs), taken at baseline. The receptors stem from a human donor with classical Hodgkin lymphoma.

The rearrangement joins TRBV6-6 to TRBJ2-1; TRBD2 is a possible D gene (5 bases). The germline CDR1 and CDR2 sequences are MNHNY and SVGAGI (reference sequence). V lost 4 bases and J 3 bases, leaving 13 bases between the germline ends. The CDR3 length is 15 residues. CDR3 protein: CASSSTRPFYNEQFF. The CDR3 DNA reads TGTGCCAGCAGTTCCACTAGGCCCTTCTACAATGAGCAGTTCTTC.

The rearrangement links TRBV18 to TRBJ1-1; tentative D call: TRBD1 (5 bases). CDR1 is KGHSH and CDR2 is LQKENI in the germline V gene. CDR3 size: 13 residues. Trimming cost V 5 bases and J 0 bases, with 7 bases left between them. The CDR3 loop reads CASSEGLNTEAFF. The DNA of the CDR3 is TGTGCCAGCTCAGAGGGGCTGAACACTGAAGCTTTCTTT.

A word on this clone: A junction boundary mismatches the germline segment, possibly from a read error. The genes are TRBV13 and TRBJ1-1; the D gene is possibly TRBD1 (6 bases). The germline CDR1 and CDR2 sequences are PRHDT and FYEKMQ (reference sequence). This CDR3 has 14 amino acids. The CDR3 nucleotides are TGTGCCAGCAGCGTAGGGGGAGGGGGGACTGAAGCTTTCTTT. It codes for CASSVGGGGTEAFF.

The chain combines TRBV7-2 with TRBJ1-1, with no clear D. The CDR3 is made up of 13 amino acids. The germline V gene has CDR1 SGHTA and CDR2 FQGNSA. V dropped 0 bases and J dropped 2 bases, with 4 bases sitting between them. The CDR3 coding sequence is TGTGCCAGCAGCTTAGCACCTAACACTGAAGCTTTCTTT. Its translation: CASSLAPNTEAFF.

In this sample, this clone turned up a few times. This chain connects TRBV14 to TRBJ1-2, with D possibly matching TRBD1 (5 bases). Trimming stripped 0 bases from V and 5 bases from J, with 13 bases between. The CDR3 covers 15 residues. Germline CDR1 and CDR2: SGHDN and FVKESK. The CDR3 loop is CASSQDKAGWYGYTF. The CDR3 DNA reads as TGTGCCAGCAGCCAAGACAAGGCAGGGTGGTATGGCTACACCTTC.

This clone occurred once. This chain uses TRBV28 with TRBJ2-1; D might be TRBD1 or TRBD2, each matching 5 bases. The CDR3 is 15 residues long. V lost 6 bases to trimming and J lost 5 bases, with 17 bases between them. CDR1 is MDHEN and CDR2 is SYDVKM in the germline V gene. CDR3 protein: CASRDSGNTNNEQFF. The CDR3, as DNA: TGTGCCAGCAGGGACTCAGGGAATACTAACAATGAGCAGTTCTTC.

This clone was found a few times. The chain is built from TRBV30 and TRBJ1-2; D may be TRBD1 (5 bases). The CDR3 loop spans 16 amino acids. The germline V and J ends were trimmed by 7 bases and 5 bases, with 26 bases remaining between them. From germline, CDR1 is GTSNPN and CDR2 SVGIG (reference sequence). The CDR3 here is CAFVRVTEMPPYGYTF. The CDR3 DNA is TGTGCCTTTGTCAGGGTGACGGAAATGCCTCCATATGGCTACACCTTC.

The gene calls are TRBV5-6 and TRBJ2-1, with 7 bases that match TRBD2. V lost 1 base, J lost 2 bases, and 6 bases stayed unmatched. The CDR3 is 16 amino acids. Per germline, CDR1 SGHDT and CDR2 YYEEEE. The CDR3 DNA follows: TGTGCCAGCAGCTTGCGGAGCGGGGCGACCTACAATGAGCAGTTCTTC. Amino acids: CASSLRSGATYNEQFF.

This clone appeared a single time. The genes are TRBV7-9 and TRBJ2-3; D ambiguous. The CDR3 has 16 residues. The germline gives CDR1 SEHNR, CDR2 FQNEAQ (reference sequence). Trimming took off 1 base at V and 0 bases at J, with 11 bases between the two ends. DNA of the CDR3: TGTGCCAGCAGCTTAGTTGCCTACCCAAGCACAGATACGCAGTATTTT. Translated: CASSLVAYPSTDTQYF.